This T cell receptor (beta chain) is from a study of lymphopenia after photon versus proton radiotherapy (dated by TCRdb to the late 2010s). About the investigation overall: Photon and proton radiation therapy were compared by the study for their immunological effects in patients with gastrointestinal tumors who developed high-grade lymphopenia. The cohort included roughly 20 patients with gastrointestinal tumors who developed lymphopenia after receiving either photon or proton therapy. The study aimed to characterize how the two radiation modalities differ in their impact on the immune system. What the study reported, not specific to this receptor: The authors looked at the survival association only in patients who died, and they framed better survival with proton therapy as a possibility rather than a demonstrated result. Proton-treated patients stayed relatively stable during treatment, while photon-treated patients lost naive T cells and TCR diversity and gained effector/memory populations. After the lymphocyte count nadir, oligoclonal expansion, especially of CD8+ Temra cells, was observed in photon-treated repertoires, and the drop in diversity was driven by this expansion. Across the cohort, a larger post-nadir drop in TCR diversity was inversely correlated with overall survival time among patients who died.

V and J are truncated by 9 bases and 3 bases respectively, leaving an intervening sequence of 14 bases. The CDR1 and CDR2 encoded by the germline V gene (reference sequence) are SGHAT and FQDESV. Including cysteine and phenylalanine, the CDR3 has 13 amino acids. This entry keeps only the CDR3 DNA: 39 bases, framed from base 1. Libraries were built with the immunoSEQ multiplex PCR assay. Alongside multiparametric flow cytometry, deep sequencing of rearranged TCR beta loci was used to profile the T cell repertoires. Sourced from immuneACCESS, this table was stored by TCRdb with only in-frame sequences that have V and J called. A share of the clones is absent; for the studies checked, an unresolved V gene accounts for under half, and the remainder has no known explanation. The sample contains roughly 65,000 clones, roughly 91% of them found a single time. Approximately 2.9% of the sample comes from the top ten.

For this clone: The antigen it binds to is not known. The sample holds no much larger clone one base away, and base qualities are not on file.

The chain is made from TRBV11-1 and TRBJ1-1, with no confidently assigned D gene. This TCR derives from a woman in her seventies with pancreatic cancer. The sequencing here drew on peripheral blood, taken from a patient treated with photon-based radiotherapy. CDR3 protein: CASIDTPYTEAFF. The nucleotide sequence reads as follows: TGTGCCAGTATCGACACTCCATACACTGAAGCTTTCTTT.